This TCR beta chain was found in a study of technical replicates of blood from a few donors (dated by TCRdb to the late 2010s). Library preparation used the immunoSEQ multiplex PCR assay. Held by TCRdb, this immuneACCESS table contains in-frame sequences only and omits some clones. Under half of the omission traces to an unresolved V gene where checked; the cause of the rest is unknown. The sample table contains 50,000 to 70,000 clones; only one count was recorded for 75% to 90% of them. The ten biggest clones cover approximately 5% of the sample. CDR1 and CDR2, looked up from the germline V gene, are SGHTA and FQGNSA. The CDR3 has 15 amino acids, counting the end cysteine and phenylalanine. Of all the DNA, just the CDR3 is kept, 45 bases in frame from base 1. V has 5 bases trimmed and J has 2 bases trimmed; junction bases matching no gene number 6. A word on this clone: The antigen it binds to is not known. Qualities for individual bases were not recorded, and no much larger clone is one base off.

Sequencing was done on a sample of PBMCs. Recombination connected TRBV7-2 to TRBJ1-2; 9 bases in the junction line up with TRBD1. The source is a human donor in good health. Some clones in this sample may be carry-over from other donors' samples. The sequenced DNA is TGTGCCAGCAGCCCTTCCGGGACAGGGAACTATGGCTACACCTTC. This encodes CASSPSGTGNYGYTF.